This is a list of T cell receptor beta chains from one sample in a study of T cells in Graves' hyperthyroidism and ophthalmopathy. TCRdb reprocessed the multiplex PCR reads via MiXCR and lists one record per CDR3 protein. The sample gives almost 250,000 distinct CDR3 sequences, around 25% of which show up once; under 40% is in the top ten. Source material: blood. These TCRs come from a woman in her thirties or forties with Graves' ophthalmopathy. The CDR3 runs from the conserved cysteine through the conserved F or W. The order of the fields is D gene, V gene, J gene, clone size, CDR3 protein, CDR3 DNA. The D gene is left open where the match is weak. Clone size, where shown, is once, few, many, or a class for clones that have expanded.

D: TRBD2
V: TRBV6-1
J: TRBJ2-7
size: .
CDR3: CASKLAGAFYEQYF
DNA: TGTGCCAGCAAACTAGCGGGGGCCTTCTACGAGCAGTACTTC

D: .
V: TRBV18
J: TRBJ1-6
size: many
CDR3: CASSPSRGSSYNSPLHF
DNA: TGTGCCAGCTCACCTTCCCGGGGGAGCTCCTATAATTCACCCCTCCACTTT

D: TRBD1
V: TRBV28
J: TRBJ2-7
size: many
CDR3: CASSLLDRTDEQYF
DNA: TGTGCCAGCAGTTTACTGGACAGGACGGACGAGCAGTACTTC

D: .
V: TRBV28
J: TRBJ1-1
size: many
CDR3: CASSPPNIMNTEAFF
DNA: TGTGCCAGCAGCCCACCTAATATCATGAACACTGAAGCTTTCTTT

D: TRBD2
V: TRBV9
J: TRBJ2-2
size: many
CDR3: CASRGTSHTGELFF
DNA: TGTGCCAGCCGCGGGACTAGCCACACCGGGGAGCTGTTTTTT

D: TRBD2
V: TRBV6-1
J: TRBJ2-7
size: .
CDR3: CASSGGTSGYYEQYF
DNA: TGTGCCAGCAGTGGCGGGACTAGCGGATATTACGAGCAGTACTTC

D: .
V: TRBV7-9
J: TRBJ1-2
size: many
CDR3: CASSLSRGADYGYTF
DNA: TGTGCCAGCAGCTTAAGTCGGGGCGCGGACTATGGCTACACCTTC

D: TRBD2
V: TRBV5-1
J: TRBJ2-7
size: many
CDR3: CASSLVIAGGDEQYF
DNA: TGCGCCAGCAGCTTGGTGATAGCGGGAGGTGACGAGCAGTACTTC

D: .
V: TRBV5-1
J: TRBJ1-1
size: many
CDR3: CASSLGGINTEAFF
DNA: TGCGCCAGCAGCCTAGGAGGGATTAACACTGAAGCTTTCTTT

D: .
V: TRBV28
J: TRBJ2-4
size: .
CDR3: CASSLADILNIQYF
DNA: TGTGCCAGCAGTTTGGCAGACATTCTAAACATTCAGTACTTC

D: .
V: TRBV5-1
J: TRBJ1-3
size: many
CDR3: CASSATGVSSGNTIYF
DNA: TGCGCCAGCAGCGCCACCGGGGTGAGCTCTGGAAACACCATATATTTT

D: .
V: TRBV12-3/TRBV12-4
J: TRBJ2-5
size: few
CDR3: CASSLRRIQETQYF
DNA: TGTGCCAGCAGTCTCCGACGGATCCAAGAGACCCAGTACTTC

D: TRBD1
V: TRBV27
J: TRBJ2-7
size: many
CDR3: CASSLWGTGDPEQYF
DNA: TGTGCCAGCAGTTTATGGGGGACAGGGGATCCCGAGCAGTACTTC

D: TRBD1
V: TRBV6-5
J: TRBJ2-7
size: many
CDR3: CATGTAVLYEQYF
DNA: TGTGCCACCGGGACAGCGGTCCTCTACGAGCAGTACTTC

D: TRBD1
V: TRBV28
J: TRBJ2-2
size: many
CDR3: CASRVRGQSTGELFF
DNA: TGTGCCAGCAGGGTAAGGGGACAGAGCACCGGGGAGCTGTTTTTT